A single T cell receptor (beta chain) is shown here with its context. Its antigen is not identified. UMI-labeled TRB cDNA libraries were prepared by 5' RACE. For each CDR3 protein, TCRdb gives one entry from its re-call of the 5' RACE reads, without DNA. The sample table includes over 100,000 distinct CDR3 sequences. This specimen comes from a study of CXCR3-negative and CXCR3-positive naive CD8 T cells. Study-level results: Naive CXCR3-negative cells resembled naive CXCR3-positive cells in TRBV-TRBJ usage; memory cells differed. CXCR3 expression partially decreased after cryopreservation; most assays used fresh PBMCs. The TRB CDR3s that CXCR3-positive naive cells carried were more hydrophobic than those of CXCR3-negative naive cells.

The CDR3 totals 11 residues. The germline V gene encodes CDR1 MDHEN and CDR2 SYDVKM. The clonotype originates from a human donor in good health. Some clones in this sample may be carry-over from other donors' samples. The chain is built from TRBV28 and TRBJ2-1. The sample comprised naive CXCR3+ CD8+ T cells from blood. Subset here: CD45RO-CCR7+CD27+CD95- naive CD8+ T cells expressing CXCR3 (TNR3+). This chain's CDR3 is CASSSNNEQFF.